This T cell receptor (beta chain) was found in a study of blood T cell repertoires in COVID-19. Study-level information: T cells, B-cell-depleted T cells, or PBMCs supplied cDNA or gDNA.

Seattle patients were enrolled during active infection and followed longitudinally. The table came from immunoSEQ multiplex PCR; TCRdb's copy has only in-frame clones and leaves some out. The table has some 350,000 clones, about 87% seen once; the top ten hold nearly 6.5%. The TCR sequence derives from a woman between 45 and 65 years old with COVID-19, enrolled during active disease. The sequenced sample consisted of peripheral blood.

CDR3 nucleotide sequence: TGCGCCAGCAGTGAAGGGGGCCAACCCCACAATGAGCAGTTCTTC. This encodes CASSEGGQPHNEQFF. J is TRBJ2-1 and V is TRBV10-1; 7 bases match TRBD1. CDR1 is WNHNN, CDR2 SYGVQD, per germline (reference sequence). V gave up 3 bases and J gave up 5 bases; unmatched junction bases: 7. The CDR3 loop spans 15 amino acids.